This T cell receptor (beta chain) was captured by sequencing in a study of response to subunit inactivated influenza vaccine. Trimming took off 6 bases at V and 2 bases at J, with 9 bases between the two ends. This CDR3 is built from 12 residues. Germline CDR1 DFQATT, CDR2 SNEGSKA (reference sequence). About this clonotype: Antigen: not known.

TCRdb reprocessed the RT-PCR reads with MiXCR, giving one entry per CDR3 protein. Of around 790,000 distinct CDR3 sequences listed, around 20% are singletons. Study-wide results and caveats: Authors suggested each seasonal flu vaccination may recruit only limited numbers of new T cells.

This specimen consisted of PBMCs from blood, obtained 5 days after vaccination. This clonotype originated in a man aged 50 or older who received an inactivated influenza vaccine. The chain recombines TRBV20-1 with TRBJ2-3, with D unresolved. The CDR3 loop reads CSARKVTDTQYF. CDR3 nucleotide sequence: TGCAGTGCCAGGAAAGTCACAGATACGCAGTATTTT.